This is a list of T cell receptor beta chains from one sample in a study of cytomegalovirus exposure and HLA in healthy donors. Using immunoSEQ multiplex PCR, the repertoire was profiled, and TCRdb retains in-frame clones only, with some absent. The table lists 150,000 or so clones, approximately 73% of them singletons. The sequencing input was PBMCs. The receptors stem from a woman aged 18-30 years in good health and CMV-seronegative. The conserved cysteine and the conserved F or W are not part of the CDR3 here.

J | V | CDR3
TRBJ1-1 | TRBV18 | ASFQAGNTEAF
TRBJ1-1 | TRBV30 | AWSPSGYEAF
TRBJ1-1 | TRBV28 | AGSSPRQANTEAF
TRBJ1-4 | TRBV11-3 | ASSLVAGAPGNEKLF
TRBJ2-7 | TRBV28 | ASSFPLSGTSGGPSSYEQY
TRBJ2-1 | TRBV4-3 | ASSQDSGEPYNEQF
TRBJ2-5 | TRBV11-3 | ASSSLVGETQY
TRBJ2-1 | TRBV7-2 | ASSPGSLAGKSSYNEQF
TRBJ1-5 | TRBV7-2 | ASSFTDYNQPQH
TRBJ2-5 | TRBV4-1 | ASSPGQGAGETQY
TRBJ1-1 | TRBV4-1 | ASSQQGLNTEAF
TRBJ2-1 | TRBV6-4 | ASSGIAGVGNEQF
TRBJ1-5 | TRBV7-2 | ASSPEGVQPQH
TRBJ2-2 | TRBV9 | ASSLQGAESGELF